Listed below are T cell receptor beta chains from one sample, sequenced in a study of PD-L1 blockade in urothelial cancer. The repertoire was sequenced with immunoSEQ multiplex PCR; TCRdb's copy has only in-frame clones and lacks some. Here the sample spans more than 45,000 clones, roughly 80% being singletons. Here the sequenced sample was PBMCs, taken around atezolizumab (anti-PD-L1) treatment. The source is a man between 65 and 80 years old with urothelial cancer. The CDR3 runs from the conserved cysteine through the conserved F or W. Fields, in order: J gene, CDR3 length, clone size, V gene, D gene, CDR3 DNA, CDR3 protein. A D gene is named only where the DNA matches it firmly. The size of a clone is reported for some rows only, either as once, few or many, or as a class for expanded clones.

J: TRBJ2-7; length: 12; size: -; V: TRBV10-3; D: -; DNA: TGTGCCATCAGTGTTGGCGGGCGCGAGCAGTACTTC; CDR3: CAISVGGREQYF
J: TRBJ2-1; length: 15; size: -; V: TRBV6-5; D: TRBD2; DNA: TGTGCCAGCAGTGCGAGCGGGAGGGTCTACAATGAGCAGTTCTTC; CDR3: CASSASGRVYNEQFF
J: TRBJ1-4; length: 16; size: -; V: TRBV4-3; D: -; DNA: TGCGCCAGCAGCCAAGACGCCGACTCTTCTAATGAAAAACTGTTTTTT; CDR3: CASSQDADSSNEKLFF
J: TRBJ2-7; length: 16; size: -; V: TRBV11-3; D: -; DNA: TGTGCCAGCAGCTTCTTTCAGGTCGCAGGGATTCACGAGCAGTACTTC; CDR3: CASSFFQVAGIHEQYF
J: TRBJ2-5; length: 17; size: once; V: TRBV4-3; D: TRBD2; DNA: TGCGCCAGCAGCCAAGGGGTTAGCGGGAGTATTGGAGAGACCCAGTACTTC; CDR3: CASSQGVSGSIGETQYF
J: TRBJ2-7; length: 15; size: -; V: TRBV7-9; D: -; DNA: TGTGCCAGCAGCCGGCCCGCGGACATTCCACGAGTGCAGTACTTC; CDR3: CASSRPADIPRVQYF
J: TRBJ2-5; length: 19; size: once; V: TRBV11-3; D: TRBD2; DNA: TGTGCCAGCAGCTTAGATTATCTCGAAAAGCGGGAGGCGGGAGAGACCCAGTACTTC; CDR3: CASSLDYLEKREAGETQYF
J: TRBJ2-1; length: 15; size: once; V: TRBV5-4; D: TRBD1; DNA: TGTGCCAGCAGCTTGGGGACAGGGACCTACAATGAGCAGTTCTTC; CDR3: CASSLGTGTYNEQFF
J: TRBJ1-1; length: 17; size: few; V: TRBV7-2; D: TRBD1; DNA: TGTGCCAGCAGCTTTGGACAGGGGGCGTTCAAGAACACTGAAGCTTTCTTT; CDR3: CASSFGQGAFKNTEAFF
J: TRBJ2-2; length: 15; size: -; V: TRBV11-1; D: -; DNA: TGTGCCAGCAGCTCTGTGGGGGGATGGACCGGGGAGCTGTTTTTT; CDR3: CASSSVGGWTGELFF
J: TRBJ2-7; length: 17; size: -; V: TRBV28; D: TRBD2; DNA: TGTGCCAGCAGTTTAGGGGGTCAAAGCGGGGGCTCCTACGAGCAGTACTTC; CDR3: CASSLGGQSGGSYEQYF
J: TRBJ2-5; length: 15; size: -; V: TRBV6-6; D: -; DNA: TGTGCCAGCTTGCTCGGGGGAACCGCCCAAGAGACCCAGTACTTC; CDR3: CASLLGGTAQETQYF
J: TRBJ2-3; length: 17; size: -; V: TRBV7-9; D: -; DNA: TGTGCCAGCAGCTTATGGGGGGGACAGGTGAGCACAGATACGCAGTATTTT; CDR3: CASSLWGGQVSTDTQYF
J: TRBJ2-7; length: 15; size: once; V: TRBV30; D: TRBD1; DNA: TGTGCCTGGAGTCACACCGGGACAGGGGGTTACGAGCAGTACTTC; CDR3: CAWSHTGTGGYEQYF